This TCR beta chain stems from a study of graft-versus-host responses after intestinal transplantation. Study-level background: Recipients had multivisceral, liver-intestinal, or isolated intestinal transplants. Following induction with anti-thymocyte globulin, all recipients were given tacrolimus and steroids for three to four years. Study-wide results and caveats: Circulating GvH clone levels at their peak were associated with HvG declines (early post-transplant).

Graft tissue was processed to release intraepithelial and lamina propria lymphocytes. Method: immunoSEQ multiplex PCR; TCRdb's copy keeps in-frame clones and lacks some. The top ten clones hold 5.5% to 7.5% of a sample with about 13,000 clones, 74% of them seen once. The CDR3 is made up of 13 amino acids. V lost 5 bases to trimming and J lost 1 base, with 9 bases between them. CDR1 is SGDLS and CDR2 is YYNGEE in the germline V gene. This clone is categorized as medium-sized. Its specificity is not known. The input for sequencing was ileum tissue, taken 16 days after intestinal transplant. This TCR derives from a human patient who received an intestinal transplant, so some T cells may come from the graft donor. The chain couples TRBV9 to TRBJ1-1; the D gene is possibly TRBD1 (6 bases). CDR3 DNA: TGTGCCAGCAGTACGACAGGGAACACTGAAGCTTTCTTT. This sequence encodes CASSTTGNTEAFF.